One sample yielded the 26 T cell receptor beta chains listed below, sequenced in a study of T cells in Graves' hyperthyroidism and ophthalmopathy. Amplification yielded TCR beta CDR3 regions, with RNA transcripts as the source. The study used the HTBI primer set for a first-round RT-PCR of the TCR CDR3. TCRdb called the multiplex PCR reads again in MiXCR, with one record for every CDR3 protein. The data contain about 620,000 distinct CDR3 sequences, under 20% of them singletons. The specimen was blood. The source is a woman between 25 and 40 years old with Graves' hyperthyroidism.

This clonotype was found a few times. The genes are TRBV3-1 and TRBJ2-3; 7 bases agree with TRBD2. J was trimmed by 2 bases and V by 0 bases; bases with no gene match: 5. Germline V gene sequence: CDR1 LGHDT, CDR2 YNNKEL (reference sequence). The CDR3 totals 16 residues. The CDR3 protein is CASSQDPAGPTDTQYF. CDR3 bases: TGTGCCAGCAGCCAAGATCCAGCGGGACCCACAGATACGCAGTATTTT.

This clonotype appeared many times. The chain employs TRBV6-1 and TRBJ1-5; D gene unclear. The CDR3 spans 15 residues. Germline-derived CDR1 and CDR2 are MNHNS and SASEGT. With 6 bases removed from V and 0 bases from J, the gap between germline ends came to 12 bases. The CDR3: CASSPYRASNQPQHF. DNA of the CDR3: TGTGCCAGCAGCCCCTATAGGGCTAGCAATCAGCCCCAGCATTTT.

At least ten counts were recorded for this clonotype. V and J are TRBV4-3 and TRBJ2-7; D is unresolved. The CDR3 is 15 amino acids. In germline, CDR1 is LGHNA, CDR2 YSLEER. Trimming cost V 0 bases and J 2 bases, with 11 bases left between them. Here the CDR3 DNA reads TGCGCCAGCAGCCAAGATATAGGGCAAACCTACGAGCAGTACTTC. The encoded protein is CASSQDIGQTYEQYF.

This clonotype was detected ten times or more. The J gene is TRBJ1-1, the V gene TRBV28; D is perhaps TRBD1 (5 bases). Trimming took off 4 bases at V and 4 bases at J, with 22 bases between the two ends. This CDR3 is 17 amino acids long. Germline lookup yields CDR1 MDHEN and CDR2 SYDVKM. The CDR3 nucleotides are TGTGCCAGCAGTTGGCGAGGGGTGAGGGGATTGGGCACTGAAGCTTTCTTT. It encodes CASSWRGVRGLGTEAFF.

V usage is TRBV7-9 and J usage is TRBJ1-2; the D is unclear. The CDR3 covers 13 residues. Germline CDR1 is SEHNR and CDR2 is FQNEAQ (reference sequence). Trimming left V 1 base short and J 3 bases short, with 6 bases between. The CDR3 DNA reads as TGTGCCAGCAGCTTAGTGGCAGACTATGGCTACACCTTC. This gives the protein CASSLVADYGYTF.

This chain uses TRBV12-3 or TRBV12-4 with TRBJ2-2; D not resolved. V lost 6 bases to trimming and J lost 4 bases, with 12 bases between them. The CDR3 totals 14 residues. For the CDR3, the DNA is TGTGCCAGCAGGTGGGCCACATTCACCGGGGAGCTGTTTTTT. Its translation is CASRWATFTGELFF.

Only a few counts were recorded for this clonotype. In nucleotides, the CDR3 is TGCGCCAGCAGCCGGGACAGGGAGTACAATGAGCAGTTCTTC. Translated, it gives CASSRDREYNEQFF. The chain uses TRBV5-1 and TRBJ2-1, with 9 bases aligning to TRBD1. Trimming at V came to 4 bases and at J to 4 bases, leaving 3 bases not matched to a gene. Germline loops: CDR1 SGHRS, CDR2 YFSETQ. The CDR3 length is 14 residues.

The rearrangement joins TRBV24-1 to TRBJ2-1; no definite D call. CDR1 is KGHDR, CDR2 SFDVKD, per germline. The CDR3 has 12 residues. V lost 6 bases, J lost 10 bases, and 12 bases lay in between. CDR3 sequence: CATSNEVPEQFF. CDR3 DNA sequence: TGTGCCACCAGTAACGAAGTTCCGGAGCAGTTCTTC.

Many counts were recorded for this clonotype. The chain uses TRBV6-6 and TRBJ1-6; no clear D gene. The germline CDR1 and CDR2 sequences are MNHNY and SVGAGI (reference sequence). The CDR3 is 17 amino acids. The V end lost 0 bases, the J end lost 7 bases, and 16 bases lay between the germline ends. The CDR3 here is CASSYSIDGIGNSPLHF. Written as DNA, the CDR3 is TGTGCCAGCAGTTACTCGATTGACGGGATCGGGAATTCACCCCTCCACTTT.

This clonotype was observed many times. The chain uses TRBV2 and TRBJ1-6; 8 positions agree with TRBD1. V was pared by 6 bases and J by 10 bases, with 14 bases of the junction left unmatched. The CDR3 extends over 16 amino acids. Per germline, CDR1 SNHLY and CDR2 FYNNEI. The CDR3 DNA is TGTGCCAGCAGATTAGGACAGGGAATTCGACAGTCACCCCTCCACTTT. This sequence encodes CASRLGQGIRQSPLHF.

CDR3 DNA: TGTGCCAGCAGTTTATTGTCAGAAATTTACTATAATTCACCCCTCCACTTT. Its protein product is CASSLLSEIYYNSPLHF. This sequence joins TRBV28 and TRBJ1-6; D gene uncertain. CDR1 is MDHEN, CDR2 SYDVKM, per germline. CDR3 length: 17 amino acids. V dropped 1 base and J dropped 3 bases, with 13 bases sitting between them.

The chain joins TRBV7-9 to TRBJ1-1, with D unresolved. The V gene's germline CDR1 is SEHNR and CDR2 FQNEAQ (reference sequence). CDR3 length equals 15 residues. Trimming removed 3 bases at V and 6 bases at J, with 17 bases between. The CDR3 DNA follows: TGTGCCAGCAGCTTTCTGGTGGGTCATGGGGCTGAAGCTTTCTTT. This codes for CASSFLVGHGAEAFF.

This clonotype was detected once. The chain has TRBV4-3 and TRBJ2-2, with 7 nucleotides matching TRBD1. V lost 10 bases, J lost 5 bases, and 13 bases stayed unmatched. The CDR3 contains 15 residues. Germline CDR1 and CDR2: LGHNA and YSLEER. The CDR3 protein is CATKTGYESTGELFF. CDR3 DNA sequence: TGCGCCACCAAGACAGGGTATGAAAGTACCGGGGAGCTGTTTTTT.

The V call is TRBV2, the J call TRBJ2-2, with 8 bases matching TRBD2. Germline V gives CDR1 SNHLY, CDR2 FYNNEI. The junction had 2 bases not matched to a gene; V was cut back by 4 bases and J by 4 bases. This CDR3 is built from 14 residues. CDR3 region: CASSGGTSTGELFF. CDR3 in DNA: TGTGCCAGCAGTGGGGGGACTAGCACCGGGGAGCTGTTTTTT.

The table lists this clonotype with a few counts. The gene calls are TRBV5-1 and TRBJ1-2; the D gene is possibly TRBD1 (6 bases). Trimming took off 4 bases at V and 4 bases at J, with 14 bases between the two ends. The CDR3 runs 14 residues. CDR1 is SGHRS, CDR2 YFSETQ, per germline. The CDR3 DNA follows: TGCGCCAGCAGCAGGGGGGACAACCTCTATGGCTACACCTTC. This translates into CASSRGDNLYGYTF.

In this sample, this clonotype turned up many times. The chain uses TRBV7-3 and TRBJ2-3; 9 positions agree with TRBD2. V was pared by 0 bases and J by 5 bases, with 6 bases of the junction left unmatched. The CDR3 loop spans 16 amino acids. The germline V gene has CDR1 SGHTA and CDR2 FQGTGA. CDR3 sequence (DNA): TGTGCCAGCAGCTTAACGGGTAGCGGGAGAAGAGATACGCAGTATTTT. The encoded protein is CASSLTGSGRRDTQYF.

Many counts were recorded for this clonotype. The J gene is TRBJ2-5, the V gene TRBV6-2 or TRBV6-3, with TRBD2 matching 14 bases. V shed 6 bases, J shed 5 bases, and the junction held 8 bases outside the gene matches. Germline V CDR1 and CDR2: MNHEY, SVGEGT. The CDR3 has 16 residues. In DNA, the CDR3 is TGTGCCAGCAGGACCGGGACTAGCGGGAGTGAGGAGACCCAGTACTTC. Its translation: CASRTGTSGSEETQYF.

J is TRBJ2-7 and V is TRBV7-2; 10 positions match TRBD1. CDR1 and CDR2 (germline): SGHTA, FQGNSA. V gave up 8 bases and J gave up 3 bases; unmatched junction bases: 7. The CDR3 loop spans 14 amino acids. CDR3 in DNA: TGTGCCAGCCTCACCGGGACAGGGGACTACGAGCAGTACTTC. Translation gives CASLTGTGDYEQYF.

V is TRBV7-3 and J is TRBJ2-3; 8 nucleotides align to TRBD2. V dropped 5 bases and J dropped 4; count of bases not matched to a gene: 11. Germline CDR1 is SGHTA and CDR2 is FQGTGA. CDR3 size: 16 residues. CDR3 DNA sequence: TGTGCCAGCAGCCAAGGGACTAGTCAAAGGGCAGATACGCAGTATTTT. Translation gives CASSQGTSQRADTQYF.

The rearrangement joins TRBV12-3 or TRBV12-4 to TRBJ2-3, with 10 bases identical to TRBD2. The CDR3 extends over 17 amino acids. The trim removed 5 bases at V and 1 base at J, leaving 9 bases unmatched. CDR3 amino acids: CASSPGGLAGGTDTQYF. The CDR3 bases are TGTGCCAGCAGTCCCGGAGGGCTAGCGGGAGGCACAGATACGCAGTATTTT.

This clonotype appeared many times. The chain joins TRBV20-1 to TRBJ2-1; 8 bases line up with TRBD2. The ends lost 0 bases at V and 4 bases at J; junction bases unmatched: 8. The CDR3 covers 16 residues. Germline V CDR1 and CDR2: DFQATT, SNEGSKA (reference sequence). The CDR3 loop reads CSARDPGGTSYNEQFF. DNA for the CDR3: TGCAGTGCTAGAGACCCGGGAGGGACTAGTTACAATGAGCAGTTCTTC.

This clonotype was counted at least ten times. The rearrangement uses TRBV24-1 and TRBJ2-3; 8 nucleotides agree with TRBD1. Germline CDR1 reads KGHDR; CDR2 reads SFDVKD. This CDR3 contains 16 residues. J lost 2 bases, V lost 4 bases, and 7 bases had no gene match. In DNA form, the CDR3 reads TGTGCCACCAGTGAGTCAGGGACAGGAAACACAGATACGCAGTATTTT. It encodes CATSESGTGNTDTQYF.

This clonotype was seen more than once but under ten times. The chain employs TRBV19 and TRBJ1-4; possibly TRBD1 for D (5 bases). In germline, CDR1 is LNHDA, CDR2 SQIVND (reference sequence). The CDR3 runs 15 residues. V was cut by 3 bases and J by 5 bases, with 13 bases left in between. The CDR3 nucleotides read TGTGCCAGTAGTATTCGGTCGGGGGAGAATGAAAAACTGTTTTTT. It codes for CASSIRSGENEKLFF.

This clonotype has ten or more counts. In nucleotides, the CDR3 is TGCGCCAGCAGCTTGGAGGGACAGGGTACCTTGTCTACGCAGTATTTT. It is translated as CASSLEGQGTLSTQYF. The chain recombines TRBV5-1 with TRBJ2-3; 9 bases are shared with TRBD1. The trim removed 0 bases at V and 8 bases at J, leaving 10 bases unmatched. This CDR3 has 16 amino acids. Germline CDR1 SGHRS, CDR2 YFSETQ.

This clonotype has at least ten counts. The CDR3 DNA follows: TGTGCCAGCAGCAGACAGGGATGGGACTATGGCTACACCTTC. Translation gives CASSRQGWDYGYTF. The chain recombines TRBV2 with TRBJ1-2, with 7 bases identical to TRBD1. The germline V gene encodes CDR1 SNHLY and CDR2 FYNNEI. With 6 bases clipped from V and 3 bases from J, the junction kept 7 bases outside the gene matches. This CDR3 spans 14 amino acids.

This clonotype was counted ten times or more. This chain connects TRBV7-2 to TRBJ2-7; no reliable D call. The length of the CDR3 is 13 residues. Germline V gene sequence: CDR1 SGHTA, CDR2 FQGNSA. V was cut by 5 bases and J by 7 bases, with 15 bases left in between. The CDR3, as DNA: TGTGCCAGCAGCCCGTTTACGCTAGGGGAGCAGTACTTC. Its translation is CASSPFTLGEQYF.